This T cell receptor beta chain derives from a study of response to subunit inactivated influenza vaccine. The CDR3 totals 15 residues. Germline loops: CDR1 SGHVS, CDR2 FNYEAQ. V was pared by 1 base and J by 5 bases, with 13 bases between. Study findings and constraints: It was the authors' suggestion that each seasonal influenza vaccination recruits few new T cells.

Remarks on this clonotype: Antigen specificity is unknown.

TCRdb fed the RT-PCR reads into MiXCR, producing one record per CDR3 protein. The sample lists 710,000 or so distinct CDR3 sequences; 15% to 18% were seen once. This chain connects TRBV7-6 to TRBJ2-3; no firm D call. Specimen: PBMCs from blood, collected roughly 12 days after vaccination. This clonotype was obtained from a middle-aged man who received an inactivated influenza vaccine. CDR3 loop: CASSLEALKGDTQYF. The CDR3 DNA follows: TGTGCCAGCAGCTTAGAGGCCCTTAAAGGAGATACGCAGTATTTT.